A selection of T cell receptor beta chains follows, all from one sample in a study of blood T cell repertoires in COVID-19. Using immunoSEQ multiplex PCR, the repertoire was profiled, and TCRdb retains in-frame clones only, with some absent. The sample consists of roughly 460,000 clones, around 90% of them appearing once. Sequences were obtained from peripheral blood. The receptors originated from a man younger than 30 with COVID-19, enrolled during active disease. The CDR3 runs from the conserved cysteine through the conserved F or W. The order of the fields is J gene, D gene, V gene, clone size, CDR3 DNA, CDR3 protein. The D gene is left open where the match is weak. Only some rows state a clone size, as once, few, many or a class for expanded clones.

j_call: TRBJ2-2; d_call: TRBD1; v_call: TRBV24-1; clone_size: -; cdr3_nt: TGTGCCACCCAGATCGGGGACAGGGAAGCCGGGGAGCTGTTTTTT; cdr3_aa: CATQIGDREAGELFF
j_call: TRBJ2-2; d_call: -; v_call: TRBV3-1/TRBV3-2; clone_size: -; cdr3_nt: TGTGCCAGCAGCCCCACCGCACCCCAAGCGGCTCACACCGGGGAGCTGTTTTTT; cdr3_aa: CASSPTAPQAAHTGELFF
j_call: TRBJ2-3; d_call: TRBD2; v_call: TRBV29-1; clone_size: -; cdr3_nt: TGCAGCGTTGAAGACGGGACTAGCGTGGTTGATACGCAGTATTTT; cdr3_aa: CSVEDGTSVVDTQYF
j_call: TRBJ2-5; d_call: TRBD2; v_call: TRBV5-4; clone_size: -; cdr3_nt: TGTGCCAGCAGCCTTGGACTAGCGGGAGCCGGATTGACGGAGACCCAGTACTTC; cdr3_aa: CASSLGLAGAGLTETQYF
j_call: TRBJ2-7; d_call: -; v_call: TRBV11-2; clone_size: -; cdr3_nt: TGTGCCAGCAGCCTCGCTGAAAGGGGCGAGCAGTACTTC; cdr3_aa: CASSLAERGEQYF
j_call: TRBJ2-1; d_call: -; v_call: TRBV2; clone_size: -; cdr3_nt: TGTGCCAGCAGTGACGAGGAAGACAATGAGCAGTTCTTC; cdr3_aa: CASSDEEDNEQFF
j_call: TRBJ1-1; d_call: TRBD1; v_call: TRBV7-8; clone_size: -; cdr3_nt: TGTGCCAGCAGCCCAGGGGGTGTGACTGAAGCTTTCTTT; cdr3_aa: CASSPGGVTEAFF
j_call: TRBJ2-4; d_call: -; v_call: TRBV29-1; clone_size: -; cdr3_nt: TGCAGCGTTGAGGCAAACCAAAACATTCAGTACTTC; cdr3_aa: CSVEANQNIQYF
j_call: TRBJ1-2; d_call: TRBD1; v_call: TRBV11-2; clone_size: few; cdr3_nt: TGTGCCAGCAGCTCGGGACAGAACTATGGCTACACCTTC; cdr3_aa: CASSSGQNYGYTF
j_call: TRBJ2-3; d_call: -; v_call: TRBV24-1; clone_size: once; cdr3_nt: TGTGCCACCAGTGACGCAGATACGCAGTATTTT; cdr3_aa: CATSDADTQYF
j_call: TRBJ1-1; d_call: -; v_call: TRBV12-3/TRBV12-4; clone_size: -; cdr3_nt: TGTGCCAGCAGTGTGACAGGCACTGAAGCTTTCTTT; cdr3_aa: CASSVTGTEAFF
j_call: TRBJ1-5; d_call: -; v_call: TRBV2; clone_size: once; cdr3_nt: TGTGCCAGCAGTGAAAGGGGACACTCGAGTAATAGCAATCAGCCCCAGCATTTT; cdr3_aa: CASSERGHSSNSNQPQHF
j_call: TRBJ2-1; d_call: TRBD1; v_call: TRBV11-2; clone_size: -; cdr3_nt: TGTGCCAGCACCTCGACAGGGGACTCCTACAATGAGCAGTTCTTC; cdr3_aa: CASTSTGDSYNEQFF
j_call: TRBJ2-1; d_call: TRBD2; v_call: TRBV6-6; clone_size: few; cdr3_nt: TGTGCCAGCAGTAGCGGGGGATTATACAATGAGCAGTTCTTC; cdr3_aa: CASSSGGLYNEQFF
j_call: TRBJ2-7; d_call: -; v_call: TRBV20-1; clone_size: few; cdr3_nt: TGCAGTGCTAACAGGGCCTACGAGCAGTACTTC; cdr3_aa: CSANRAYEQYF
j_call: TRBJ2-5; d_call: TRBD2; v_call: TRBV3-1/TRBV3-2; clone_size: -; cdr3_nt: TGTGCCAGCAGCCGGGGGGGAGCAAGGGAGACCCAGTACTTC; cdr3_aa: CASSRGGARETQYF
j_call: TRBJ2-5; d_call: -; v_call: TRBV3-1/TRBV3-2; clone_size: -; cdr3_nt: TGTGCCAGCAGCCAAGCTCTCCAAGAGACCCAGTACTTC; cdr3_aa: CASSQALQETQYF
j_call: TRBJ1-3; d_call: -; v_call: TRBV25-1; clone_size: -; cdr3_nt: TGTGCCAGCAGGGGAGAGGCTGGAAACACCATATATTTT; cdr3_aa: CASRGEAGNTIYF
j_call: TRBJ1-6; d_call: TRBD1; v_call: TRBV5-4; clone_size: -; cdr3_nt: TGTGCCAGCAGCTTAGTGGCGACAGGGAATTCACCCCTCCACTTT; cdr3_aa: CASSLVATGNSPLHF
j_call: TRBJ2-5; d_call: -; v_call: TRBV3-1/TRBV3-2; clone_size: -; cdr3_nt: TGTGCCAGCAGCCAAGGTGTCGGCCAAGAGACCCAGTACTTC; cdr3_aa: CASSQGVGQETQYF
j_call: TRBJ2-1; d_call: -; v_call: TRBV9; clone_size: -; cdr3_nt: TGTGCCAGCAGCGTAGCCGGGACTGAATACAATGAGCAGTTCTTC; cdr3_aa: CASSVAGTEYNEQFF
j_call: TRBJ2-2; d_call: TRBD2; v_call: TRBV5-1; clone_size: -; cdr3_nt: TGCGCCAGCAGCTTGTTTAGCGGGAGCCCCGGGGAGCTGTTTTTT; cdr3_aa: CASSLFSGSPGELFF
j_call: TRBJ2-3; d_call: -; v_call: TRBV6-2/TRBV6-3; clone_size: -; cdr3_nt: TGTGCCAGCAGTTACTCGAAGCGAATCATATCAGATACGCAGTATTTT; cdr3_aa: CASSYSKRIISDTQYF
j_call: TRBJ2-7; d_call: TRBD1; v_call: TRBV19; clone_size: -; cdr3_nt: TGTGCCAGTAGTGCGACAGGGGCATTCTACGAGCAGTACTTC; cdr3_aa: CASSATGAFYEQYF
j_call: TRBJ2-7; d_call: TRBD1; v_call: TRBV6-2/TRBV6-3; clone_size: once; cdr3_nt: TGTGCCAGCAGTTACAGCGGGACAGGGCTTTACGAGCAGTACTTC; cdr3_aa: CASSYSGTGLYEQYF
j_call: TRBJ1-2; d_call: -; v_call: TRBV6-5; clone_size: -; cdr3_nt: TGTGCCAGCAGTCTCGAGGGCTACTATGGCTACACCTTC; cdr3_aa: CASSLEGYYGYTF
j_call: TRBJ2-1; d_call: -; v_call: TRBV29-1; clone_size: -; cdr3_nt: TGCAGCGTTGATGGTTTCGGGGGAGAGGCCTCCGATGAGCAGTTCTTC; cdr3_aa: CSVDGFGGEASDEQFF
j_call: TRBJ2-2; d_call: -; v_call: TRBV7-9; clone_size: -; cdr3_nt: TGTGCCAGCAGCACCCCAGGGTTTGACACCGGGGAGCTGTTTTTT; cdr3_aa: CASSTPGFDTGELFF
j_call: TRBJ2-5; d_call: -; v_call: TRBV16; clone_size: -; cdr3_nt: TGTGCCAGCAGCCAATTTATGGCACAGCAAGAGACCCAGTACTTC; cdr3_aa: CASSQFMAQQETQYF
j_call: TRBJ1-5; d_call: -; v_call: TRBV19; clone_size: -; cdr3_nt: TGTGCCAGTAGGAGTCAGGGATCGGGCAATCAGCCCCAGCATTTT; cdr3_aa: CASRSQGSGNQPQHF
j_call: TRBJ2-7; d_call: TRBD1; v_call: TRBV6-2/TRBV6-3; clone_size: few; cdr3_nt: TGTGCCAGCAGTATCCTCAGGGGGTTTGCCTACGAGCAGTACTTC; cdr3_aa: CASSILRGFAYEQYF
j_call: TRBJ1-2; d_call: TRBD1; v_call: TRBV7-2; clone_size: few; cdr3_nt: TGTGCCAGCAGCTCCTTGGGACAGGGGGCCTATTCTAACTATGGCTACACCTTC; cdr3_aa: CASSSLGQGAYSNYGYTF
j_call: TRBJ2-5; d_call: -; v_call: TRBV5-8; clone_size: -; cdr3_nt: TGTGCCAGCAGCTTGGGTTTGCGGGATGGCGGGACCCAGTACTTC; cdr3_aa: CASSLGLRDGGTQYF
j_call: TRBJ2-7; d_call: TRBD1; v_call: TRBV14; clone_size: few; cdr3_nt: TGTGCCAGCAGCCCGTTACAGGGGGTAGCGGTTTACGAGCAGTACTTC; cdr3_aa: CASSPLQGVAVYEQYF
j_call: TRBJ2-2; d_call: -; v_call: TRBV2; clone_size: -; cdr3_nt: TGTGCCAGCAGTGAAAAACAGGGCTCGAACACCGGGGAGCTGTTTTTT; cdr3_aa: CASSEKQGSNTGELFF
j_call: TRBJ2-7; d_call: -; v_call: TRBV4-1; clone_size: -; cdr3_nt: TGCGCCTCCTCCAGTGCGGGCGAGCAGTACTTC; cdr3_aa: CASSSAGEQYF
j_call: TRBJ1-6; d_call: -; v_call: TRBV4-2; clone_size: -; cdr3_nt: TGTGCCAGCAGCGTCAGTGGGGAGGAATCGACACCCCTCCACTTT; cdr3_aa: CASSVSGEESTPLHF
j_call: TRBJ2-7; d_call: TRBD2; v_call: TRBV5-4; clone_size: -; cdr3_nt: TGTGCCAGCAGCCCTGCGTCTAGCGGGAGACACGAGCAGTACTTC; cdr3_aa: CASSPASSGRHEQYF
j_call: TRBJ1-5; d_call: -; v_call: TRBV7-9; clone_size: -; cdr3_nt: TGTGCCAGCAGCTTAGATTCTTCTCAGCCCCAGCATTTT; cdr3_aa: CASSLDSSQPQHF
j_call: TRBJ2-1; d_call: TRBD2; v_call: TRBV6-1; clone_size: -; cdr3_nt: TGTGCCAGCAGTGAAGCGTCAGGACTAGTAGTTGAGGATGAGCAGTTCTTC; cdr3_aa: CASSEASGLVVEDEQFF
j_call: TRBJ2-2; d_call: -; v_call: TRBV19; clone_size: -; cdr3_nt: TGTGCCAGTCTGACAGGCACCGGGGAGCTGTTTTTT; cdr3_aa: CASLTGTGELFF
j_call: TRBJ2-5; d_call: TRBD2; v_call: TRBV18; clone_size: -; cdr3_nt: TGTGCCAGCTCACCTCGAACTAGCGGGAGCCCAGGAGAGACCCAGTACTTC; cdr3_aa: CASSPRTSGSPGETQYF
j_call: TRBJ2-4; d_call: -; v_call: TRBV10-2; clone_size: -; cdr3_nt: TGCGCCAGCAGTGATAGGGGAGGTCTTGACAAAAACATTCAGTACTTC; cdr3_aa: CASSDRGGLDKNIQYF
j_call: TRBJ2-3; d_call: -; v_call: TRBV10-1; clone_size: -; cdr3_nt: TGCGCCAGCAGTCTTTCAGGGCGTGATACGCAGTATTTT; cdr3_aa: CASSLSGRDTQYF